This T cell receptor beta chain was identified in a study of blood T cell repertoires in COVID-19. The CDR3 covers 14 residues. The germline V gene encodes CDR1 GTSNPN and CDR2 SVGIG (reference sequence). J lost 8 bases, V lost 0 bases, and 9 bases had no gene match. Some clones are missing from TCRdb's copy, which holds only in-frame ones; the method was immunoSEQ multiplex PCR. The table includes 95,000 to 150,000 clones, 85% detected once. The chain is built from TRBV30 and TRBJ1-2; 7 bases are shared with TRBD1. The TCR sequence derives from a woman of 80 years or more with acute or convalescent COVID-19. The specimen was peripheral blood. DNA for the CDR3: TGTGCCTGGAGTGTACTTCCGACAGGGCAAGGCTACACCTTC. Protein sequence: CAWSVLPTGQGYTF.